The T cell receptor (beta chain) described here comes from a study of Ad26.COV2.S vaccination and SARS-CoV-2 variants. As for the study in general: Donor was one of the participants in the Ad26.COV2.S arm of the COV1001 trial.

Assay: immunoSEQ multiplex PCR; the TCRdb copy retains only in-frame clones and omits some. The table has over 350,000 clones, 88% seen once. This CDR3 spans 14 amino acids. Trimming took off 6 bases at V and 3 bases at J, with 11 bases between the two ends. Germline V gives CDR1 ENHRY, CDR2 SYGVKD. The treatment denotes: 19 received Ad26.COV2.S at low or high dose, single or two shots; a few received placebo; per-sample allocation not given. Sampling happened 63 days after the first vaccine or placebo injection. This clonotype was sampled from a person aged 18-65 years who received the Ad26.COV2.S COVID-19 vaccine or a placebo. V is TRBV10-3 and J is TRBJ2-2, with a possible D match to TRBD1 (5 bases). Sequenced material: peripheral blood, taken in a trial of Ad26.COV2.S vaccine versus placebo. The DNA for the CDR3 is TGTGCCATCAGAGGGGAACGGGACACCGGGGAGCTGTTTTTT. Protein product: CAIRGERDTGELFF.